This T cell receptor beta chain was captured in a study of response to subunit inactivated influenza vaccine. Study findings and constraints: Seasonal influenza vaccination, on each occasion, was suggested by the authors to recruit few new T cells.

CDR3 size: 14 residues. Looked up from germline, CDR1 is SGHVS and CDR2 is FQNEAQ. Germline trimming cut 5 bases from V and 4 bases from J; bases unmatched to any gene: 7. TCRdb recomputed calls from the RT-PCR reads with MiXCR, one row per CDR3 protein. The data show roughly 790,000 distinct CDR3 sequences, 21% seen once. This clonotype has just a few counts. The antigen is undetermined. This receptor was taken from a man aged 50 to 59 who received an inactivated influenza vaccine. The chain carries TRBV7-8 and TRBJ2-5, with 7 positions matching TRBD2. Sequences were derived from PBMCs from blood, sampled more than 4 days after vaccination. The CDR3: CASSQRLALETQYF. The CDR3 DNA sequence: TGTGCCAGCAGCCAAAGACTAGCTTTAGAGACCCAGTACTTC.